The 10 T cell receptor beta chains below come from one sample, sequenced in a study of T cells in Graves' hyperthyroidism and ophthalmopathy. TCR beta CDR3 regions were amplified from RNA. Researchers ran a first-round RT-PCR on the TCR CDR3 using the HTBI primer set. TCRdb reanalysed the multiplex PCR reads using MiXCR and keeps one entry per CDR3 protein. This sample yields approximately 600,000 distinct CDR3 sequences, of which roughly 20% are seen a single time; 34% belongs to the top ten. Sequenced material: blood. The receptors stem from a man aged 25 to 40 with Graves' ophthalmopathy.

This clonotype has only a few counts. The V gene is TRBV20-1, the J gene TRBJ2-6; no clear D. Germline-derived CDR1 and CDR2 are DFQATT and SNEGSKA (reference sequence). Deletions cut 6 bases from V and 0 bases from J, with 12 bases between. The CDR3 spans 15 residues. The CDR3 loop is CSASLQSSGANVLTF. The DNA for the CDR3 is TGCAGTGCCTCCCTCCAGAGCTCTGGGGCCAACGTCCTGACTTTC.

This clonotype has a count of ten or more. The chain uses TRBV11-2 and TRBJ2-5, with 10 bases fitting TRBD2. Germline V gene data show CDR1 as SGHAT and CDR2 as FQNNGV. The V and J ends lost 6 bases and 4 bases, in that order; junction bases with no gene match: 17. CDR3 length: 18 residues. The CDR3 sequence is CASSHPSGSFDRVETQYF. The CDR3 region has the DNA TGTGCCAGCAGTCATCCTAGCGGGAGTTTCGATCGGGTAGAGACCCAGTACTTC.

The CDR3 sequence is CAISALGQGAFF. The CDR3 DNA reads as TGTGCCATCAGTGCCCTCGGACAAGGAGCTTTCTTT. The chain is built from TRBV10-3 and TRBJ1-1; D might be TRBD1 (5 bases). Per the germline V gene, CDR1 is ENHRY and CDR2 is SYGVKD. Deletions cut 4 bases from V and 10 bases from J, with 13 bases between. This CDR3 contains 12 residues.

Only one count was recorded for this clonotype. The chain couples TRBV11-2 to TRBJ2-5; D is unclear. The CDR3 runs 13 residues. Germline V gene data show CDR1 as SGHAT and CDR2 as FQNNGV. V was clipped by 5 bases and J by 2 bases, with 9 bases between them. CDR3 sequence reads: CASSPEVQETQYF. The CDR3, as DNA: TGTGCCAGCAGCCCAGAGGTACAAGAGACCCAGTACTTC. Combining the CDR3 with reference TRBV11-2 and TRBJ2-5 gives the whole variable domain EAGVAQSPRYKIIEKRQSVAFWCNPISGHATLYWYQQILGQGPKLLIQFQNNGVVDDSQLPKDRFSAERLKGVDSTLKIQPAKLEDSAVYLCASSPEVQETQYFGPGTRLLVL.

In this sample, this clonotype turned up once. This chain connects TRBV29-1 to TRBJ2-2, with 9 bases matching TRBD2. CDR3 length equals 18 residues. Trimming cost V 0 bases and J 1 base; bases outside gene matches: 9. The germline CDR1 and CDR2 sequences are SQVTM and ANQGSEA. This CDR3 reads CSVEDLGSGRGNTGELFF. For the CDR3, the DNA is TGCAGCGTTGAAGATCTAGGTAGCGGGAGAGGGAACACCGGGGAGCTGTTTTTT.

The chain carries TRBV7-9 and TRBJ2-1; 7 bases agree with TRBD2. Losses at the gene ends were 2 bases for V and 9 bases for J; bases not matched to a gene: 7. The germline V gene has CDR1 SEHNR and CDR2 FQNEAQ (reference sequence). The CDR3 is made up of 14 amino acids. The DNA of the CDR3 is TGTGCCAGCAGCTTAAGCGGGAACTTCGGTGAGCAGTTCTTC. The encoded protein is CASSLSGNFGEQFF.

This clonotype was counted a few times. The chain couples TRBV10-3 to TRBJ2-1; tentatively, D is TRBD2 (5 bases). CDR3 length: 14 residues. Germline assignment: CDR1 ENHRY and CDR2 SYGVKD. Trimming took 4 bases from V and 5 from J, leaving 12 bases between them. The CDR3 region is CAISGGLENNEQFF. DNA of the CDR3: TGTGCCATCAGTGGAGGGCTGGAAAACAATGAGCAGTTCTTC.

V usage is TRBV6-1 and J usage is TRBJ2-2; D perhaps matches TRBD1 (6 bases). The CDR3 covers 12 residues. The germline CDR1 and CDR2 sequences are MNHNS and SASEGT. The V gene lost 6 bases and the J gene lost 6 bases, with 8 bases spanning the gap. CDR3 amino acids: CASRTGPGELFF. The CDR3 DNA reads as TGTGCCAGCAGGACAGGCCCCGGGGAGCTGTTTTTT.

Turning to this clonotype: Sequence at one end of the junction differs from germline and may be a read error. The rearrangement joins TRBV6-5 to TRBJ2-1; 8 nucleotides match TRBD2. Per the germline V gene, CDR1 is MNHEY and CDR2 is SVGAGI. The CDR3 runs to 16 residues. In DNA, the CDR3 is TGTACCAGCAGTTACCTGGCTAGCGGGTACTACAATGAGCAGTTCTTC. It codes for CTSSYLASGYYNEQFF.

This sequence joins TRBV20-1 and TRBJ1-3; D remains unclear. This CDR3 spans 14 amino acids. Trimming took off 6 bases at V and 0 bases at J, with 12 bases between the two ends. Germline-derived CDR1 and CDR2 are DFQATT and SNEGSKA (reference sequence). The DNA for the CDR3 is TGCAGTGCCCCGTATGGAAGCTCTGGAAACACCATATATTTT. Its protein product is CSAPYGSSGNTIYF.